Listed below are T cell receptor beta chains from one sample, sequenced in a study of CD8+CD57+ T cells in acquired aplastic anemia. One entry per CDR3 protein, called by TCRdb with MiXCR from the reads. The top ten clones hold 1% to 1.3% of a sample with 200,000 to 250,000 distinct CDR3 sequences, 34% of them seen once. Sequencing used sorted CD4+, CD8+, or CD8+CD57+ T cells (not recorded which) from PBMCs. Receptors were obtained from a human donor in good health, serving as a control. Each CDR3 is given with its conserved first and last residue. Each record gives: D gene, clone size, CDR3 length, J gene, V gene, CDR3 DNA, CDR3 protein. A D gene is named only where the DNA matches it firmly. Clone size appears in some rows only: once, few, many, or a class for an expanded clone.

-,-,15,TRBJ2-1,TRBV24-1,TGTGCCACCAGTGACGCACAGGGCAGGGACAATGAGCAGTTCTTC,CATSDAQGRDNEQFF
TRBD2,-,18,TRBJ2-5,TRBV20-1,TGCAGTGCTGGAGATCAGACTAGCGGGAGCTCGTTCGGGGAGACCCAGTACTTC,CSAGDQTSGSSFGETQYF
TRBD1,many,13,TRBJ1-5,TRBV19,TGTGCCAGTAGTCGGACAGGGGGTCAGCCCCAGCATTTT,CASSRTGGQPQHF
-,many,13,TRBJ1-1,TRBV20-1,TGCAGTGCTAGAGACAGAGTGAACACTGAAGCTTTCTTT,CSARDRVNTEAFF
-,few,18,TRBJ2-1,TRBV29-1,TGCAGCGTCGAATTAAAGACTAGAACCGTTTACTCCTACAATGAGCAGTTCTTC,CSVELKTRTVYSYNEQFF
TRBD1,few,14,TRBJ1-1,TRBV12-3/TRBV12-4,TGTGCCAGCAGTTTGGGACAGAAGAACACTGAAGCTTTCTTT,CASSLGQKNTEAFF
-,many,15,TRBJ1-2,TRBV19,TGTGCCAGTAGTAAGACGCCGACGGCCAACTATGGCTACACCTTC,CASSKTPTANYGYTF
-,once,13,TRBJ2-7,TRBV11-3,TGCGCCAGCGGCTTAGGTGGGGGCTACGAGCAGTACTTC,CASGLGGGYEQYF
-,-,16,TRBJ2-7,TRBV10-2,TGCGCCAGCAGTGATCCAGGTACCAGGAGCTCCTACGAGCAGTACTTC,CASSDPGTRSSYEQYF
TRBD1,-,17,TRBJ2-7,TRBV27,TGTGCCAGCAGTTTAAGGGGACGTGGGGGACAGGTCTACGAGCAGTACTTC,CASSLRGRGGQVYEQYF
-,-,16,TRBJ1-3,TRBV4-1,TGCGCCAGCAGCCAACCCGACGGAAGCTCTGGAAACACCATATATTTT,CASSQPDGSSGNTIYF